Below, 20 T cell receptor beta chains from the same sample are listed, as sequenced in a study of spatial heterogeneity in lung cancer (dated by TCRdb to the late 2010s). What the research found in general, with its limitations: The number of expanded intratumoral alpha and beta TCRs correlated with the tumor nonsynonymous mutation count.

Their recognized antigens are unknown. The protocol used for the library was 5' RACE. These reads were obtained on a NextSeq 500. TCRdb reworked the public reads: Q25 trimming with fastp, MiXCR clone assembly, productive beta chains retained. Entries that share a CDR3 protein sequence are merged under the most common genes and DNA. The sample includes approximately 2,700 distinct CDR3 sequences, with 49% observed a single time. The ten biggest clones cover approximately 63% of the sample. Reading the label with the study, this specimen's time point is: sample taken at primary tumor resection. The sequences come from lung tumor tissue, collected at surgery. The receptors come from a male donor with early-stage non-small cell lung cancer.

As regards this clonotype: As an off-target read in a library built for alpha chains, this beta chain has a frequency of little significance. The chain employs TRBV15 and TRBJ2-5, with D perhaps matching TRBD1 (6 bases). Germline loops: CDR1 LNHNV, CDR2 YYDKDF (reference sequence). CDR3 length: 13 amino acids. The ends were cut back, 9 bases at V and 5 bases at J, with 16 bases in the middle. CDR3: CATAPQGDETQYF. The CDR3 region has the DNA TGTGCCACAGCCCCACAGGGTGACGAGACCCAGTACTTC.

This clonotype was found a few times. Within a library made for alpha chains, this beta chain is off target, and its count is uninformative. The V gene is TRBV6-1, the J gene TRBJ2-1, with D unresolved. CDR3 length: 12 amino acids. Between the trimmed V and J ends, which lost 3 bases and 5 bases, there was a span of 5 bases. The germline V gene encodes CDR1 MNHNS and CDR2 SASEGT. This chain's CDR3 is CASSESHNEQFF. Written as DNA, the CDR3 is TGTGCCAGCAGTGAGTCCCACAATGAGCAGTTCTTC.

As for this clonotype: Because the library targeted alpha chains, this beta chain is an off-target read whose size means little. The CDR3 sequence: CASSQDEGFTQYF. The CDR3 nucleotides read TGTGCCAGCAGCCAAGACGAGGGTTTTACCCAGTACTTC. The V gene is TRBV3-1, the J gene TRBJ2-5; D is perhaps TRBD2 (5 bases). Trimming removed 0 bases at V and 8 bases at J, with 10 bases between. The CDR3 spans 13 residues. Germline values: CDR1 LGHDT, CDR2 YNNKEL (reference sequence).

With regard to this clonotype: As an off-target read in a library built for alpha chains, this beta chain has a frequency of little significance. The gene calls are TRBV29-1 and TRBJ1-5, with D possibly matching TRBD1 (6 bases). Germline values: CDR1 SQVTM, CDR2 ANQGSEA. Trimming left V 5 bases short and J 5 bases short, with 13 bases between. CDR3 length: 13 amino acids. CDR3 sequence: CSVIQGRDQPQHF. The DNA for the CDR3 is TGCAGCGTTATACAGGGCCGGGATCAGCCCCAGCATTTT.

This clonotype has a handful of counts. This beta chain represents an off-target read in a library built for alpha chains; its size is of limited meaning. V is TRBV28 and J is TRBJ2-7; TRBD1 aligns across 9 bases. Trimming removed 5 bases from V and 6 bases from J; junction bases left unmatched: 17. Germline loops: CDR1 MDHEN, CDR2 SYDVKM. The CDR3 has 17 amino acids. The CDR3 is CASSPTGGTGLAGEQYF. The CDR3 DNA reads TGTGCCAGCAGTCCCACCGGCGGGACAGGGTTAGCCGGCGAGCAGTACTTC.

This clonotype is judged medium-sized. Being off target in a library aimed at alpha chains, this beta chain has a size of little meaning. The chain couples TRBV7-2 to TRBJ2-5, with D possibly being TRBD1 (6 bases). V was cut by 2 bases and J by 3 bases, with 16 bases left in between. Germline V gene sequence: CDR1 SGHTA, CDR2 FQGNSA. The CDR3 is 16 amino acids. DNA for the CDR3: TGTGCCAGCAGCTTATCGGTTGGTGCAGGGGAAGAGACCCAGTACTTC. Residues: CASSLSVGAGEETQYF.

Turning to this clonotype: This beta chain is an unintended read in a library built for alpha chains; its size means little. The chain joins TRBV10-3 to TRBJ2-7, with a possible D match to TRBD2 (6 bases). Germline loops: CDR1 ENHRY, CDR2 SYGVKD. CDR3 size: 13 residues. V dropped 10 bases and J dropped 3 bases, with 16 bases sitting between them. The CDR3 nucleotides are TGTGCCACCTTTGGAGGGGACGACTACGAGCAGTACTTC. Translating it yields CATFGGDDYEQYF.

To note about this clonotype: This beta chain was picked up by a library intended for alpha chains and is off target, so its count carries little meaning. CDR3 DNA: TGTGCCAGCAGCGCCCAGGGCTCAGCCCAGCATTTT. Amino acid sequence: CASSAQGSAQHF. The genes are TRBV13 and TRBJ1-5; the D gene is possibly TRBD1 (5 bases). The CDR3 length is 12 residues. Germline loops: CDR1 PRHDT, CDR2 FYEKMQ (reference sequence). Trimming stripped 5 bases from V and 11 bases from J, with 13 bases between.

A word on this clonotype: The library was prepared for alpha chains; this beta chain is a stray read, so its frequency means little. The chain employs TRBV29-1 and TRBJ2-3, with TRBD1 as a possible D gene (6 bases). Trimming removed 5 bases from V and 6 bases from J, with 15 bases in between. The CDR3 runs 13 residues. Germline CDR1 is SQVTM and CDR2 is ANQGSEA. CDR3 region: CSVRDRLIDTQYF. CDR3 bases: TGCAGCGTTCGCGACAGGTTGATCGATACGCAGTATTTT.

Concerning this clonotype: Within a library made for alpha chains, this beta chain is off target, and its count is uninformative. The gene calls are TRBV29-1 and TRBJ1-1; D possibly corresponds to TRBD1 (5 bases). The length of the CDR3 is 12 residues. Germline CDR1 reads SQVTM; CDR2 reads ANQGSEA. Trimming cost V 6 bases and J 3 bases, with 11 bases left between them. This chain's CDR3 is CSVTGTDTEAFF. The CDR3, as DNA: TGCAGCGTCACCGGGACCGACACTGAAGCTTTCTTT. The entire variable domain, with the rest obtained from reference TRBV29-1 and TRBJ1-1, is as follows: SAVISQKPSRDICQRGTSLTIQCQVDSQVTMMFWYRQQPGQSLTLIATANQGSEATYESGFVIDKFPISRPNLTFSTLTVSNMSPEDSSIYLCSVTGTDTEAFFGQGTRLTVV.

Concerning this clonotype itself: Little can be read into the size of this beta chain, an off-target read in a library designed for alpha chains. The CDR3 is CASSPNQGFNEQFF. Here the CDR3 DNA reads TGTGCCAGCTCACCGAACCAGGGTTTCAATGAGCAGTTCTTC. The J gene is TRBJ2-1, the V gene TRBV18, with a weak D call TRBD1 (5 bases). CDR1 and CDR2 (germline): KGHSH, LQKENI. V was trimmed by 3 bases and J by 6 bases, leaving 12 bases between them. CDR3 size: 14 residues.

This clonotype was recorded a few times. Because the library targeted alpha chains, this beta chain is an off-target read whose size means little. The V gene is TRBV3-1, the J gene TRBJ2-5; D might be TRBD1 or TRBD2, each matching 5 bases. Germline CDR1 reads LGHDT; CDR2 reads YNNKEL (reference sequence). Deletions cut 0 bases from V and 0 bases from J, with 11 bases between. The CDR3 consists of 16 residues. CDR3 bases: TGTGCCAGCAGCCAAGATGTCAGGGAGTACCAAGAGACCCAGTACTTC. It specifies CASSQDVREYQETQYF.

As to this clonotype: With the library built for alpha chains, this beta chain is off target and its frequency is not meaningful. The chain joins TRBV6-2 or TRBV6-3 to TRBJ2-6; D is undetermined. CDR3 length: 16 residues. The V and J ends lost 2 bases and 0 bases respectively, with 8 bases between them. The germline V gene has CDR1 MNHEY and CDR2 SVGEGT. The CDR3 DNA follows: TGTGCCAGCAGTTACGGCAAGCCCTCTGGGGCCAACGTCCTGACTTTC. This translates into CASSYGKPSGANVLTF.

A remark on this clonotype: As an off-target read in a library built for alpha chains, this beta chain has a frequency of little significance. The V call is TRBV7-8, the J call TRBJ2-4; maybe TRBD2 (6 bases). Looked up from germline, CDR1 is SGHVS and CDR2 is FQNEAQ. The length of the CDR3 is 17 residues. V lost 3 bases and J lost 1, with 16 bases in between. The CDR3 DNA sequence: TGTGCCAGCAGCTTTTCCGGGACTCAATTGGCCAAAAACATTCAGTACTTC. Protein product: CASSFSGTQLAKNIQYF.

A note on this clonotype: Being off target in a library aimed at alpha chains, this beta chain has a size of little meaning. The chain links TRBV20-1 to TRBJ2-7; no firm D call. Trimming left V 4 bases short and J 3 bases short, with 10 bases between. The CDR3 has 12 residues. CDR1 DFQATT and CDR2 SNEGSKA come from the germline V gene (reference sequence). The CDR3 bases are TGCAGTGCTATCCCTGGCTACTACGAGCAGTACTTC. Translation: CSAIPGYYEQYF.

In the case of this clonotype: This beta chain came through as a stray read in a library set up for alpha chains, and its size says little. The chain links TRBV6-5 to TRBJ1-5; 7 bases map to TRBD1. Germline V gene data show CDR1 as MNHEY and CDR2 as SVGAGI. There are 15 residues in the CDR3. V shed 0 bases, J shed 4 bases, and the junction held 3 bases outside the gene matches. CDR3 coding DNA: TGTGCCAGCAGTTACTCTTGGACAGGTAATCAGCCCCAGCATTTT. This sequence encodes CASSYSWTGNQPQHF.

In this sample, this clonotype is medium-sized (0.01 to 0.1%). This beta chain is an off-target read within a library intended for alpha chains, so its frequency means little. The gene calls are TRBV6-2 or TRBV6-3 and TRBJ2-3; tentative D call: TRBD2 (6 bases). Germline V CDR1 and CDR2: MNHEY, SVGEGT. With 11 bases removed from V and 6 bases from J, the gap between germline ends came to 18 bases. The CDR3 extends over 13 amino acids. CDR3 in DNA: TGTGCCTGCTCCCGGGAGCCGCAGGATACGCAGTATTTT. Its protein is CACSREPQDTQYF.

A note on this clonotype: This beta chain is an unintended read in a library built for alpha chains; its size means little. This chain uses TRBV7-3 with TRBJ2-5; D uncertain. Per germline, CDR1 SGHTA and CDR2 FQGTGA. The CDR3 covers 13 residues. The V gene lost 1 base and the J gene lost 1 base, with 4 bases spanning the gap. In DNA, the CDR3 is TGTGCCAGCAGCTTAAACTCCCAAGAGACCCAGTACTTC. This encodes CASSLNSQETQYF.

With regard to this clonotype: Since the library was made to target alpha chains, this beta chain is a stray read and its abundance is not meaningful. This chain connects TRBV12-3 or TRBV12-4 to TRBJ1-1; D may be TRBD1 (5 bases). V dropped 4 bases and J dropped 3 bases, with 9 bases sitting between them. CDR3 size: 13 residues. The CDR3 DNA sequence: TGTGCCAGCAGTTCGGACACTTACACTGAAGCTTTCTTT. This gives the protein CASSSDTYTEAFF.

Comment on this clonotype: This beta chain lies outside the target of a library built for alpha chains; its clone size means little. CDR3 DNA sequence: TGTGCCAGCAGCTCCCTAACAGGGGCGTACATTCAGTACTTC. Translation: CASSSLTGAYIQYF. The V and J genes are TRBV7-2 and TRBJ2-4; 7 nucleotides align to TRBD1. Trimming removed 4 bases from V and 8 bases from J; junction bases left unmatched: 8. CDR1 and CDR2 from the germline V gene are SGHTA and FQGNSA. The CDR3 has 14 amino acids.